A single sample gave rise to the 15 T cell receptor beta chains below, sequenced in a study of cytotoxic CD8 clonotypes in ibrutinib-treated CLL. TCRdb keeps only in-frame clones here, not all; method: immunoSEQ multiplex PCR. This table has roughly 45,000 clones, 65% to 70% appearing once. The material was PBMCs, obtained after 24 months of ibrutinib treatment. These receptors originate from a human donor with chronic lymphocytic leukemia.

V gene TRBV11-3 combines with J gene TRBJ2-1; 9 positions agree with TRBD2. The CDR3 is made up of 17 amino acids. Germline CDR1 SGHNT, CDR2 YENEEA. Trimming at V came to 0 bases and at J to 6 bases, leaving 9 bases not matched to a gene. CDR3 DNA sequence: TGTGCCAGCAGCTTAGATACCTGGCGGGAGGGCCGCAATGAGCAGTTCTTC. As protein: CASSLDTWREGRNEQFF.

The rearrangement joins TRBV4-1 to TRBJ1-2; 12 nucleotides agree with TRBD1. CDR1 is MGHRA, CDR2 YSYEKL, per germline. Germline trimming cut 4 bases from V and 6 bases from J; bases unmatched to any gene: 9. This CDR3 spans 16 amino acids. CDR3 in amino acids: CASSPWGTGGADGYTF. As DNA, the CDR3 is TGCGCCAGCAGCCCCTGGGGGACAGGGGGCGCGGATGGCTACACCTTC.

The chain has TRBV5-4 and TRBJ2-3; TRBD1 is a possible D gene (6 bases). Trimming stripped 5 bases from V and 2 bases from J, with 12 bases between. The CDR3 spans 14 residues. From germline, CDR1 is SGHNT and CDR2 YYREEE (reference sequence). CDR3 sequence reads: CASRQDSFTDTQYF. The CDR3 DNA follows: TGTGCCAGCAGACAGGACAGTTTCACAGATACGCAGTATTTT. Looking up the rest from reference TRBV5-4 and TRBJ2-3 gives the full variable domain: ETGVTQSPTHLIKTRGQQVTLRCSSQSGHNTVSWYQQALGQGPQFIFQYYREEENGRGNFPPRFSGLQFPNYSSELNVNALELDDSALYLCASRQDSFTDTQYFGPGTRLTVL.

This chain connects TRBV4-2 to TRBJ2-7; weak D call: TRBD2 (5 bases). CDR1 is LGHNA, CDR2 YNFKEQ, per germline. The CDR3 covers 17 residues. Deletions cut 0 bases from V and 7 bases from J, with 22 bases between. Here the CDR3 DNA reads TGTGCCAGCAGCCAAGACGTCCGTAGCGTACCTCCGGGGGAGCAGTACTTC. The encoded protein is CASSQDVRSVPPGEQYF.

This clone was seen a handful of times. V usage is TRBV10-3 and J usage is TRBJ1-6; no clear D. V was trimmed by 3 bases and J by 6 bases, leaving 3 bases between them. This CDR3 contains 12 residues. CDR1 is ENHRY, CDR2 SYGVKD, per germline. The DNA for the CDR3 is TGTGCCATCAGTGAAGGTAATTCACCCCTCCACTTT. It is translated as CAISEGNSPLHF.

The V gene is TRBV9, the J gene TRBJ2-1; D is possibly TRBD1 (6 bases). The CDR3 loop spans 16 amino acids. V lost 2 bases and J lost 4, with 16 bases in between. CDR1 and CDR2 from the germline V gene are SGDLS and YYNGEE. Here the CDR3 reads CASSVGAGVRYNEQFF. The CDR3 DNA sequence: TGTGCCAGCAGCGTGGGGGCAGGGGTGAGGTACAATGAGCAGTTCTTC.

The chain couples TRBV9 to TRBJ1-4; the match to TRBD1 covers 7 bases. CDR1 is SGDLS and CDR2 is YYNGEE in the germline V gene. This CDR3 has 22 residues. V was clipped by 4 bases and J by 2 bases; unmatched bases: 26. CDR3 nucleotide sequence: TGTGCCAGCAGCCCCAAAATGGGGGGGACAGCTGCGGAGCCTGCCACTAATGAAAAACTGTTTTTT. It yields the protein CASSPKMGGTAAEPATNEKLFF.

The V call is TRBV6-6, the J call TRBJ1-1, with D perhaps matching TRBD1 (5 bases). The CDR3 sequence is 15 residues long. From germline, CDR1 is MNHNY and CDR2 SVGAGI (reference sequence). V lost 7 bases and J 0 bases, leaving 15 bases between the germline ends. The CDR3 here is CASNWARQMNTEAFF. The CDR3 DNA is TGTGCCAGCAATTGGGCGAGACAGATGAACACTGAAGCTTTCTTT.

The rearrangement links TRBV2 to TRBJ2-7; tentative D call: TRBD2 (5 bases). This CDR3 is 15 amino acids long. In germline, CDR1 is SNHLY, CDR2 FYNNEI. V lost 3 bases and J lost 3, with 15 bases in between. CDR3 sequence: CASSEVGVNVYEQYF. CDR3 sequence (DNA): TGTGCCAGCAGTGAGGTGGGAGTGAACGTCTACGAGCAGTACTTC.

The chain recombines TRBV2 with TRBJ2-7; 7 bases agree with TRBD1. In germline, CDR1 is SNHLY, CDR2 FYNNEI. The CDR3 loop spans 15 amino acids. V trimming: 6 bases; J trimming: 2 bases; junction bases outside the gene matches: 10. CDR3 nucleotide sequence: TGTGCCAGCAGCGATTCGGACAGGCCACCCTACGAGCAGTACTTC. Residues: CASSDSDRPPYEQYF.

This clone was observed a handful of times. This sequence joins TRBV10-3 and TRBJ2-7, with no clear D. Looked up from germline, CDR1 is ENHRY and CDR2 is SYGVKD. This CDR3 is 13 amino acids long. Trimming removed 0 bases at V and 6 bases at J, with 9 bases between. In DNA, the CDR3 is TGTGCCATCAGTGAGTCGAGCATCTTCGAGCAGTACTTC. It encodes CAISESSIFEQYF.

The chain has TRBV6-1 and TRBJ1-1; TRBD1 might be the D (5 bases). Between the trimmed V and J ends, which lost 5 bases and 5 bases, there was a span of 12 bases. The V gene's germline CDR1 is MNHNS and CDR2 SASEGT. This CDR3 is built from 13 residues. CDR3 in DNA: TGTGCCAGCAGTCAGTCAGGGAGGACTGAAGCTTTCTTT. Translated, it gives CASSQSGRTEAFF.

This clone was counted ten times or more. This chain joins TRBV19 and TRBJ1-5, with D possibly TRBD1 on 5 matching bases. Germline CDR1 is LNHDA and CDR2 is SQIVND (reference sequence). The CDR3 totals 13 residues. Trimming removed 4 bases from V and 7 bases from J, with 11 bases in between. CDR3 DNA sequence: TGTGCCAGTAGTAAGAGGGGTGAACAGCCCCAGCATTTT. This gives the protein CASSKRGEQPQHF.

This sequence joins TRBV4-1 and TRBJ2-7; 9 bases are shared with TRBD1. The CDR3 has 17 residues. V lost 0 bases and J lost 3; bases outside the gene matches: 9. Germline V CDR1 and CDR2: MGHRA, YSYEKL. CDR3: CASSQDVFWDRDYEQYF. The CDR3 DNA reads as TGCGCCAGCAGCCAAGATGTATTTTGGGACAGGGACTACGAGCAGTACTTC.

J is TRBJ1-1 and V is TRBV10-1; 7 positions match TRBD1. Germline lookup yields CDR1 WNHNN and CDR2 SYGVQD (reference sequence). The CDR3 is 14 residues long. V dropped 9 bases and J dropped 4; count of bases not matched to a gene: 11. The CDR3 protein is CARLQGGAGTEAFF. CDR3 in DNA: TGCGCCAGGCTACAAGGGGGCGCAGGCACTGAAGCTTTCTTT.